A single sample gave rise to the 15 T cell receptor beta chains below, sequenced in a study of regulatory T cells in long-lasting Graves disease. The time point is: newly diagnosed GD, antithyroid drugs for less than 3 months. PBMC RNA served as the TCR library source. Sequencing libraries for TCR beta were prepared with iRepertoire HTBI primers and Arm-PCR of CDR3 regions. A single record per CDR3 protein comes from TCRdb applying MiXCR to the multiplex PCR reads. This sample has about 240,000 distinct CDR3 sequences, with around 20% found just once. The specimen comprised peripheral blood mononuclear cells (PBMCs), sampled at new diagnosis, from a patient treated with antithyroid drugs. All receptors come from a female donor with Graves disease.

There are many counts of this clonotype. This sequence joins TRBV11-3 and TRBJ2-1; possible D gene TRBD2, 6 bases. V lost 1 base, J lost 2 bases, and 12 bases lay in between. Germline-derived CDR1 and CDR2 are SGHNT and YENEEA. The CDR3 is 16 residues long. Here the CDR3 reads CASSLGRERAYNEQFF. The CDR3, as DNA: TGTGCCAGCAGCTTAGGTCGGGAGAGGGCCTACAATGAGCAGTTCTTC. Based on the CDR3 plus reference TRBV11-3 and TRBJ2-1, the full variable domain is EAGVVQSPRYKIIEKKQPVAFWCNPISGHNTLYWYLQNLGQGPELLIRYENEEAVDDSQLPKDRFSAERLKGVDSTLKIQPAELGDSAVYLCASSLGRERAYNEQFFGPGTRLTVL.

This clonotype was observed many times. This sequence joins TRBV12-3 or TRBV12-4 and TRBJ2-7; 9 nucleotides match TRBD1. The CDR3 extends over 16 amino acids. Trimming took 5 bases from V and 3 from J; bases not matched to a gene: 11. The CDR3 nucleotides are TGTGCCAGCAGTCCCCCCCACGGGACAGGGTTCTACGAGCAGTACTTC. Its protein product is CASSPPHGTGFYEQYF.

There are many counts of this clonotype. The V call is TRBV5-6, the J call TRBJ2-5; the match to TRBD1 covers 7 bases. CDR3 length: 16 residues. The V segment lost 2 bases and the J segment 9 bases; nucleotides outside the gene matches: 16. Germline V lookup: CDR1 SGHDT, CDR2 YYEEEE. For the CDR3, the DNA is TGTGCCAGCAGCTTTTTCACAGGGACAGCCCGAAGGGCCCAGTACTTC. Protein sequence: CASSFFTGTARRAQYF.

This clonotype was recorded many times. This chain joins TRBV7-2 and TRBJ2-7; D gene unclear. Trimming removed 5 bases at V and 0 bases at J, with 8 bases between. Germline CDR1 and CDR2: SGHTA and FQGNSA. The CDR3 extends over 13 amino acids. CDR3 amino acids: CASSPISSYEQYF. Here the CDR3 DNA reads TGTGCCAGCAGCCCTATAAGCTCCTACGAGCAGTACTTC. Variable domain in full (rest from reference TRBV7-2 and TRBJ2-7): GAGVSQSPSNKVTEKGKDVELRCDPISGHTALYWYRQSLGQGLEFLIYFQGNSAPDKSGLPSDRFSAERTGGSVSTLTIQRTQQEDSAVYLCASSPISSYEQYFGPGTRLTVT.

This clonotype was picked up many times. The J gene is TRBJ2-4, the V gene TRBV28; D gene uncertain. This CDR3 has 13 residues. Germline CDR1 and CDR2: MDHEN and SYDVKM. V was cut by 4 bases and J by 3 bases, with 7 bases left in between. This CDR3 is CASSSLGKNIQYF. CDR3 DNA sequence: TGTGCCAGCAGTTCCCTGGGCAAAAACATTCAGTACTTC.

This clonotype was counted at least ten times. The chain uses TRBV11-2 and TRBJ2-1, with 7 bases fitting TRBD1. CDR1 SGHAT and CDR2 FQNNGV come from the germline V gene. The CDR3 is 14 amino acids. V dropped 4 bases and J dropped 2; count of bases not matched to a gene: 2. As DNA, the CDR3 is TGTGCCAGCAGCTCTCAGGGGGCCTACAATGAGCAGTTCTTC. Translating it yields CASSSQGAYNEQFF.

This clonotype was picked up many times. The CDR3 protein is CASSSIRLPIDDEKLFF. The CDR3 bases are TGTGCCAGCAGCTCAATTCGTTTACCAATTGATGATGAAAAACTGTTTTTT. The V call is TRBV11-2, the J call TRBJ1-4; D remains ambiguous. The CDR3 runs to 17 residues. V shed 4 bases and J shed 6 bases, with 21 bases lying between them. CDR1 is SGHAT and CDR2 is FQNNGV in the germline V gene.

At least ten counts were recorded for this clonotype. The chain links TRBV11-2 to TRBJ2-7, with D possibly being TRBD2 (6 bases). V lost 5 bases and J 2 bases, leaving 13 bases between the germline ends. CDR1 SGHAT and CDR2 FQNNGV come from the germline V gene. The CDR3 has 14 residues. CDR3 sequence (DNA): TGTGCCAGCAGCCCAACCCGCGGGGCCTACGAGCAGTACTTC. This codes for CASSPTRGAYEQYF.

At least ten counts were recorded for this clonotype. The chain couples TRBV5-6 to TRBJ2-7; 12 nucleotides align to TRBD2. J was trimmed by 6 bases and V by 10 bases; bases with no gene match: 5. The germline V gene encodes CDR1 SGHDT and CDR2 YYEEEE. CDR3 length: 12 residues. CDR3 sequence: CARPSGRVEQYF. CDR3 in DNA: TGTGCCCGACCTAGCGGGAGGGTCGAGCAGTACTTC.

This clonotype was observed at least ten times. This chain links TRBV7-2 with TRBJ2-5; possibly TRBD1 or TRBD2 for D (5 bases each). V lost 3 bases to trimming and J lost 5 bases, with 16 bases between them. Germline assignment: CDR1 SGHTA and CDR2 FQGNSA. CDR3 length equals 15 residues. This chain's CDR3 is CASSFLGELGETQYF. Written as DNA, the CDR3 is TGTGCCAGCAGCTTCTTGGGGGAGTTAGGGGAGACCCAGTACTTC.

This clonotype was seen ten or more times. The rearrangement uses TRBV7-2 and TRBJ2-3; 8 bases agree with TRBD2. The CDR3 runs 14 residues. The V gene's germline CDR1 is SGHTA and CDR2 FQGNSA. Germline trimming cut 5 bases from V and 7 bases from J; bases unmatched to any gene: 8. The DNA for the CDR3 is TGTGCCAGCAGCGTCGGACTAGCTGGGAATACGCAGTATTTT. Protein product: CASSVGLAGNTQYF.

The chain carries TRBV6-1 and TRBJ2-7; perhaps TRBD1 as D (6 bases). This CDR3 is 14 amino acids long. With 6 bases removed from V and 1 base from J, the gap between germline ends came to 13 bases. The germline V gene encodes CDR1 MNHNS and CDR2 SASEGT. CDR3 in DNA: TGTGCCAGCAGATCGGCAGGGGTTTCCTACGAGCAGTACTTC. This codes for CASRSAGVSYEQYF.

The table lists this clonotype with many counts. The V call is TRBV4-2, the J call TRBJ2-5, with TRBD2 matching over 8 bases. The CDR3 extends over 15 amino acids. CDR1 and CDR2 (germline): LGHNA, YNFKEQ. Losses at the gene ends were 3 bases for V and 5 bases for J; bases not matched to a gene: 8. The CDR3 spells CASSQKRGGPETQYF. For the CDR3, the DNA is TGTGCCAGCAGCCAGAAACGGGGGGGCCCTGAGACCCAGTACTTC.

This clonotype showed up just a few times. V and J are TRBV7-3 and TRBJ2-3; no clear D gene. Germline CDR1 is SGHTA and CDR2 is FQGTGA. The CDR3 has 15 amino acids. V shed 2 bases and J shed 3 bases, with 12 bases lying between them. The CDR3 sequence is CASSLLPTKTDTQYF. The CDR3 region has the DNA TGTGCCAGCAGCTTATTGCCGACAAAAACAGATACGCAGTATTTT.

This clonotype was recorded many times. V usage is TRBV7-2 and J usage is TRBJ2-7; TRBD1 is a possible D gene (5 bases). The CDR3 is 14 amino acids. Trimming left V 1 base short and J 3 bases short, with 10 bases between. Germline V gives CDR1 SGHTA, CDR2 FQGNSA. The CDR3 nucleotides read TGTGCCAGCAGCTTAGAGGGGCCGCTCTACGAGCAGTACTTC. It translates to CASSLEGPLYEQYF.